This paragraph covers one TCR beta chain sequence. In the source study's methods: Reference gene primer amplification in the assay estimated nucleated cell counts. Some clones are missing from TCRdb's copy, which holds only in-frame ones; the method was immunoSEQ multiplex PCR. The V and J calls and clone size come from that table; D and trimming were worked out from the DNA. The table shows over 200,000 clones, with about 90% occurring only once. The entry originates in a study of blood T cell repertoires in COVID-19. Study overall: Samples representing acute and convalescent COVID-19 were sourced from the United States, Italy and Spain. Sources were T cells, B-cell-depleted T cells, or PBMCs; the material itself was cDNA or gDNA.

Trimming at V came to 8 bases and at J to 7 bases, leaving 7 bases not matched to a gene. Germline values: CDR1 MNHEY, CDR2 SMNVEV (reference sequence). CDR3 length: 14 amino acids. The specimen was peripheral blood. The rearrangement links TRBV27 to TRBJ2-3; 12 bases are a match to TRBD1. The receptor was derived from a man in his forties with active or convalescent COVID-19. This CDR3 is CASVGQGAINTQYF. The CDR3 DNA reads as TGTGCCAGCGTGGGACAGGGGGCAATAAATACGCAGTATTTT.